One and the same sample provided the 10 T cell receptor beta chains below, sequenced in a study of cytomegalovirus exposure and HLA in healthy donors. 13 Jbeta primers and 60 Vbeta primers were used for the PCR. Profiled with immunoSEQ multiplex PCR; TCRdb holds only in-frame clones, not every one. Of about 200,000 clones listed, about three quarters are singletons. The sequenced material came from PBMCs. The origin of the receptors is a male donor in good health and CMV-seronegative.

This rearrangement joins TRBV28 to TRBJ1-5; D is ambiguous. CDR3 size: 14 residues. CDR1 is MDHEN, CDR2 SYDVKM, per germline. V was trimmed by 2 bases and J by 0 bases, leaving 5 bases between them. CDR3 bases: TGTGCCAGCAGTTTAGACACTAGCAATCAGCCCCAGCATTTT. Residues: CASSLDTSNQPQHF.

The chain employs TRBV6-1 and TRBJ1-5; D possibly corresponds to TRBD1 (6 bases). The CDR3 length is 16 residues. V gave up 4 bases and J gave up 1 base, with 14 bases separating them. The germline V gene has CDR1 MNHNS and CDR2 SASEGT. CDR3 loop: CASSGQQGWSNQPQHF. The CDR3 region has the DNA TGTGCCAGCAGTGGCCAACAGGGTTGGAGCAATCAGCCCCAGCATTTT.

The J gene is TRBJ1-4, the V gene TRBV9; D is unresolved. V lost 4 bases and J 7 bases, leaving 17 bases between the germline ends. The CDR3 spans 15 residues. Germline V gives CDR1 SGDLS, CDR2 YYNGEE. The chain's CDR3 is CASSLKAGDIEKLFF. CDR3 DNA sequence: TGTGCCAGCAGCCTAAAGGCAGGCGACATTGAAAAACTGTTTTTT.

In its sample, this clone was seen once. The V call is TRBV9, the J call TRBJ2-1; tentative D call: TRBD1 (5 bases). With 4 bases removed from V and 0 bases from J, the gap between germline ends came to 14 bases. The germline V gene has CDR1 SGDLS and CDR2 YYNGEE. This CDR3 has 16 residues. CDR3 nucleotides: TGTGCCAGCAGCCCTGGGGCGAGAAGCTCCTACAATGAGCAGTTCTTC. Residues: CASSPGARSSYNEQFF.

V and J are TRBV14 and TRBJ2-7, with 10 nucleotides matching TRBD2. There are 17 residues in the CDR3. Germline V lookup: CDR1 SGHDN, CDR2 FVKESK. V shed 1 base and J 3 bases; nucleotides not matched to a gene: 9. The CDR3 nucleotides read TGTGCCAGCAGCCAAGGTAGCGGGAGGCCCCGGGTCTACGAGCAGTACTTC. It is translated as CASSQGSGRPRVYEQYF.

This rearrangement joins TRBV5-6 to TRBJ1-5; 9 nucleotides line up with TRBD1. Germline V gives CDR1 SGHDT, CDR2 YYEEEE. Germline trimming cut 4 bases from V and 0 bases from J; bases unmatched to any gene: 14. The CDR3 extends over 19 amino acids. The CDR3 DNA reads TGTGCCAGCAGCCGCTCCTGGGGACAGGGCCTCAATAGCAATCAGCCCCAGCATTTT. It yields the protein CASSRSWGQGLNSNQPQHF.

The V gene is TRBV6-5, the J gene TRBJ2-5; TRBD2 matches 8 bases. V was pared by 5 bases and J by 5 bases, with 4 bases of the junction left unmatched. The CDR3 length is 13 residues. Germline loops: CDR1 MNHEY, CDR2 SVGAGI. The DNA for the CDR3 is TGTGCCAGCAGTGGAGCGGGGGTGGAGACCCAGTACTTC. This gives the protein CASSGAGVETQYF.

J is TRBJ1-1 and V is TRBV4-3, with TRBD1 matching 7 bases. Germline trimming cut 2 bases from V and 7 bases from J; bases unmatched to any gene: 10. The CDR3 has 15 residues. From germline, CDR1 is LGHNA and CDR2 YSLEER. The CDR3 is CASSQLRTGEDEAFF. The CDR3, as DNA: TGCGCCAGCAGCCAACTGAGAACAGGGGAGGATGAAGCTTTCTTT.

CDR3: CASSLNGNWEGGKNIQYF. In DNA, the CDR3 is TGTGCCAGCAGCTTGAACGGAAACTGGGAGGGAGGCAAAAACATTCAGTACTTC. J is TRBJ2-4 and V is TRBV5-6; 7 bases agree with TRBD2. Trimming took 1 base from V and 3 from J; bases not matched to a gene: 13. Germline V CDR1 and CDR2: SGHDT, YYEEEE. The CDR3 has 18 amino acids.

J is TRBJ1-1 and V is TRBV18; the D gene is possibly TRBD1 (6 bases). Trimming shortened V by 3 bases and J by 7 bases, and 12 bases separated the two germline ends. The CDR3 is 13 amino acids. From germline, CDR1 is KGHSH and CDR2 LQKENI. The CDR3 reads CASSPRDTSEAFF. The DNA for the CDR3 is TGTGCCAGCTCACCGAGGGACACCAGTGAAGCTTTCTTT. Together with reference TRBV18 and TRBJ1-1, the CDR3 gives the full variable domain: NAGVMQNPRHLVRRRGQEARLRCSPMKGHSHVYWYRQLPEEGLKFMVYLQKENIIDESGMPKERFSAEFPKEGPSILRIQQVVRGDSAAYFCASSPRDTSEAFFGQGTRLTVV.